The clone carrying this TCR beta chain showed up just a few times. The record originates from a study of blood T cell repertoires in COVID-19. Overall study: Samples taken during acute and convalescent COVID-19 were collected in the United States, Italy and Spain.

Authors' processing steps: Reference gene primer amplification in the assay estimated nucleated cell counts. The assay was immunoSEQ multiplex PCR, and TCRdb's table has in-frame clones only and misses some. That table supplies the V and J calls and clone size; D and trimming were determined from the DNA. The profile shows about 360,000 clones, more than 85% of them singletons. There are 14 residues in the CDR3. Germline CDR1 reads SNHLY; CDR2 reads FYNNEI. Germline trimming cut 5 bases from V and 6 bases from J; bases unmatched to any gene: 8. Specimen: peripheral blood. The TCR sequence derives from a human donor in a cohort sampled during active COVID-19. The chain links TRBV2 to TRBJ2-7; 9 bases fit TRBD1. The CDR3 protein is CASSPEATGGEQYF. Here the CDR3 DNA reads TGTGCCAGCAGTCCCGAAGCGACAGGGGGCGAGCAGTACTTC.